Following are 22 T cell receptor beta chains from one sample sequenced in a study of blood T cell repertoires in COVID-19. Profiled with immunoSEQ multiplex PCR; TCRdb holds only in-frame clones, not every one. The sample records under 250,000 clones, approximately 91% being singletons. Sequenced material: peripheral blood. Receptor source: a woman aged 55-70 years with acute or convalescent COVID-19.

This rearrangement joins TRBV2 to TRBJ1-2, with 9 positions matching TRBD1. The CDR3 contains 14 residues. Trimming cost V 6 bases and J 8 bases; bases outside gene matches: 10. Germline CDR1 SNHLY, CDR2 FYNNEI. The CDR3: CASRDNRGQRGYTF. The CDR3 coding sequence is TGTGCCAGCAGGGACAACAGGGGGCAACGGGGCTACACCTTC.

Points on this clone: Compared with germline, one end of the junction differs, possibly owing to a read error. Here the CDR3 reads CSVEGYSQETQYF. CDR3 DNA sequence: TGCAGCGTCGAAGGGTACTCCCAAGAGACCCAGTACTTC. The rearrangement uses TRBV29-1 and TRBJ2-5; D remains unclear. The CDR3 sequence is 13 residues long. The germline V gene encodes CDR1 SQVTM and CDR2 ANQGSEA.

The V call is TRBV15, the J call TRBJ1-2; D is unclear. V lost 5 bases, J lost 0 bases, and 10 bases lay in between. Germline-derived CDR1 and CDR2 are LNHNV and YYDKDF (reference sequence). This CDR3 is built from 14 residues. DNA of the CDR3: TGTGCCACCAGCGATCGTATAGCTAACTATGGCTACACCTTC. This translates into CATSDRIANYGYTF.

This clone was seen more than once but under ten times. This sequence joins TRBV29-1 and TRBJ2-5, with 9 bases lining up with TRBD1. The germline V gene has CDR1 SQVTM and CDR2 ANQGSEA. The CDR3 loop spans 15 amino acids. The trim removed 7 bases at V and 0 bases at J, leaving 9 bases unmatched. The CDR3 spells CSGLRDRVYQETQYF. The DNA of the CDR3 is TGCAGCGGCCTCCGGGACAGGGTGTACCAAGAGACCCAGTACTTC.

The chain combines TRBV6-5 with TRBJ1-5, with 7 bases aligning to TRBD1. CDR1 is MNHEY, CDR2 SVGAGI, per germline. This CDR3 has 15 residues. Germline trimming cut 6 bases from V and 4 bases from J; bases unmatched to any gene: 9. The CDR3, as DNA: TGTGCCAGCAGGGACAGGTCAAGAGGGAATCAGCCCCAGCATTTT. It translates to CASRDRSRGNQPQHF.

V and J are TRBV9 and TRBJ2-1; 7 bases agree with TRBD2. The germline CDR1 and CDR2 sequences are SGDLS and YYNGEE. After removal of 2 bases from V and 4 bases from J, the junction contained 9 bases not matched to a gene. The CDR3 totals 16 residues. Here the CDR3 DNA reads TGTGCCAGCAGCGTCCTCGGCGGGGGTCATTACAATGAGCAGTTCTTC. Amino acid sequence: CASSVLGGGHYNEQFF.

This clone has just one count. This chain uses TRBV7-2 with TRBJ1-3; D is possibly TRBD1 (5 bases). The germline V gene has CDR1 SGHTA and CDR2 FQGNSA. The CDR3 extends over 14 amino acids. The ends were cut back, 9 bases at V and 5 bases at J, with 17 bases in the middle. Here the CDR3 DNA reads TGTGCCAGTCTCCTGGGGCAGGGAAGAAACACCATATATTTT. It specifies CASLLGQGRNTIYF.

This clone was detected once. The chain uses TRBV5-6 and TRBJ1-4; no definite D call. Looked up from germline, CDR1 is SGHDT and CDR2 is YYEEEE. CDR3 size: 15 residues. Deletions cut 2 bases from V and 7 bases from J, with 15 bases between. CDR3: CASSFLPQDSEKLFF. CDR3 bases: TGTGCCAGCAGCTTCCTCCCCCAGGACTCTGAAAAACTGTTTTTT. Variable domain in full (rest from reference TRBV5-6 and TRBJ1-4): DAGVTQSPTHLIKTRGQQVTLRCSPKSGHDTVSWYQQALGQGPQFIFQYYEEEERQRGNFPDRFSGHQFPNYSSELNVNALLLGDSALYLCASSFLPQDSEKLFFGSGTQLSVL.

J is TRBJ2-5 and V is TRBV9, with 10 bases that match TRBD2. The junction had 9 bases not matched to a gene; V was cut back by 3 bases and J by 1 base. Germline V CDR1 and CDR2: SGDLS, YYNGEE. The CDR3 has 17 residues. As DNA, the CDR3 is TGTGCCAGCAGCGCCGCGTGGGTAGCGGGGGGCCAAGAGACCCAGTACTTC. The encoded protein is CASSAAWVAGGQETQYF.

This chain joins TRBV5-1 and TRBJ1-3; 9 bases map to TRBD1. Germline values: CDR1 SGHRS, CDR2 YFSETQ. With V trimmed by 4 bases and J by 0 bases, 8 bases remained unmatched. The CDR3 has 17 residues. The CDR3 DNA sequence: TGCGCCAGCAGCCTCGGGACAGGGCTGAGCTCTGGAAACACCATATATTTT. The encoded protein is CASSLGTGLSSGNTIYF.

The chain has TRBV25-1 and TRBJ1-1; 7 positions agree with TRBD1. This CDR3 comprises 15 residues. V lost 4 bases, J lost 4 bases, and 9 bases stayed unmatched. The germline gives CDR1 MGHDK, CDR2 SYGVNS. The CDR3 DNA reads TGTGCCAGCAGTGGTCGGACAGGCTTAGGCACTGAAGCTTTCTTT. As protein: CASSGRTGLGTEAFF.

This clone is categorized as medium-sized (0.01 to 0.1%). This sequence joins TRBV10-2 and TRBJ1-1, with 10 nucleotides matching TRBD1. This CDR3 comprises 17 residues. Germline V CDR1 and CDR2: WSHSY, SAAADI. Losses at the gene ends were 3 bases for V and 0 bases for J; bases not matched to a gene: 7. The CDR3 coding sequence is TGCGCCAGCAGTGAACCCCGGACAGGGGGAATGAACACTGAAGCTTTCTTT. This encodes CASSEPRTGGMNTEAFF.

This clone was counted a single time. The J gene is TRBJ1-2, the V gene TRBV3-1 (or the pseudogene TRBV3-2), with 9 bases lining up with TRBD1. The CDR3 length is 16 residues. CDR1 is LGHDT, CDR2 YNNKEL, per germline (reference sequence). J gave up 4 bases and V 3 bases, and 9 bases lay outside the gene matches. The DNA for the CDR3 is TGTGCCAGCAGCCACTCCCAGACAGGGGGTTCCTATGGCTACACCTTC. It yields the protein CASSHSQTGGSYGYTF.

The V and J genes are TRBV13 and TRBJ1-1, with 7 bases that match TRBD1. Germline CDR1 reads PRHDT; CDR2 reads FYEKMQ (reference sequence). The CDR3 runs 14 residues. The trim removed 4 bases at V and 1 base at J, leaving 3 bases unmatched. The CDR3 region is CASSSRQGNTEAFF. CDR3 coding DNA: TGTGCCAGCAGCTCAAGACAGGGGAACACTGAAGCTTTCTTT.

This chain links TRBV7-2 with TRBJ1-5; D gene ambiguous. The CDR3 has 16 amino acids. Germline V gene data show CDR1 as SGHTA and CDR2 as FQGNSA. V dropped 3 bases and J dropped 0 bases, with 12 bases sitting between them. CDR3 amino acids: CASSLGSGYSNQPQHF. The CDR3, as DNA: TGTGCCAGCAGCTTGGGTTCAGGTTATAGCAATCAGCCCCAGCATTTT.

The chain couples TRBV18 to TRBJ1-5, with TRBD1 as a possible D gene (5 bases). V lost 1 base to trimming and J lost 5 bases, with 9 bases between them. CDR1 and CDR2 from the germline V gene are KGHSH and LQKENI. The CDR3 loop spans 14 amino acids. CDR3 bases: TGTGCCAGCTCACCACGGCCGGGGGATCAGCCCCAGCATTTT. Residues: CASSPRPGDQPQHF.

The chain joins TRBV28 to TRBJ1-1; 9 positions agree with TRBD1. J lost 8 bases, V lost 8 bases, and 3 bases had no gene match. CDR1 and CDR2 from the germline V gene are MDHEN and SYDVKM. The CDR3 covers 11 residues. CDR3 in amino acids: CASDRGGEAFF. The CDR3 DNA is TGTGCCAGCGACAGGGGGGGGGAAGCTTTCTTT.

CDR3 coding DNA: TGCGCCAGCAGCTTGCTAGAAGGGAGCCACACCTTC. It codes for CASSLLEGSHTF. The chain recombines TRBV5-1 with TRBJ1-2, with D unresolved. The CDR3 totals 12 residues. Germline lookup yields CDR1 SGHRS and CDR2 YFSETQ. V was trimmed by 1 base and J by 12 bases, leaving 13 bases between them. Variable domain in full (rest from reference TRBV5-1 and TRBJ1-2): KAGVTQTPRYLIKTRGQQVTLSCSPISGHRSVSWYQQTPGQGLQFLFEYFSETQRNKGNFPGRFSGRQFSNSRSEMNVSTLELGDSALYLCASSLLEGSHTFGSGTRLTVV.

The chain has TRBV5-6 and TRBJ2-5, with 8 bases aligning to TRBD2. The CDR3 has 15 residues. Germline CDR1 and CDR2: SGHDT and YYEEEE. V lost 0 bases to trimming and J lost 9 bases; unmatched junction nucleotides: 10. CDR3 amino acids: CASSLAGLAGGAQYF. Written as DNA, the CDR3 is TGTGCCAGCAGCTTGGCCGGACTAGCCGGAGGGGCCCAGTACTTC.

The V gene is TRBV14, the J gene TRBJ1-2, with D uncertain. This CDR3 spans 14 amino acids. Germline V gene data show CDR1 as SGHDN and CDR2 as FVKESK. V lost 4 bases, J lost 1 base, and 10 bases lay in between. The CDR3 loop reads CASSPQIGNYGYTF. DNA for the CDR3: TGTGCCAGCAGCCCCCAGATTGGTAACTATGGCTACACCTTC.

This clone was seen just once. This sequence joins TRBV6-5 and TRBJ1-1; a weak D match, TRBD1 (5 bases). Trimming took 6 bases from V and 3 from J, leaving 17 bases between them. The CDR3 has 15 residues. Germline CDR1 is MNHEY and CDR2 is SVGAGI. The CDR3 region has the DNA TGTGCCAGCAGCTGGGGCTTCAGGTCGGACACTGAAGCTTTCTTT. This encodes CASSWGFRSDTEAFF.

V and J are TRBV10-3 and TRBJ2-3, with 8 bases identical to TRBD1. The CDR3 consists of 15 residues. V lost 6 bases, J lost 3 bases, and 8 bases stayed unmatched. Germline lookup yields CDR1 ENHRY and CDR2 SYGVKD. As DNA, the CDR3 is TGTGCCATCAGAGCGACAGGGGAGGTTACAGATACGCAGTATTTT. Its protein product is CAIRATGEVTDTQYF.